This T cell receptor beta chain derives from a study of metastatic and nonmetastatic thyroid tumors. Germline CDR1 and CDR2: SGHVS and FQNEAQ. CDR3 length: 15 amino acids. The germline V and J ends were trimmed by 1 base and 5 bases, with 11 bases remaining between them. This clone came up many times. TCRdb re-clonotyped the PCR reads via MiXCR. The data hold tens of thousands of clones, with 20% to 25% observed a single time. Prior to thyroid surgery, none of the patients had received any treatment. Material for sequencing was tumor tissue. The rearrangement uses TRBV7-8 and TRBJ2-2; no clear D gene. This sequence originates from a female donor with papillary thyroid cancer or a benign thyroid nodule (not recorded which). Some clones in this sample may be carry-over from other donors' samples. CDR3 protein: CASSLGVARTGELFF. The DNA of the CDR3 is TGTGCCAGCAGCTTAGGGGTGGCGAGGACCGGGGAGCTGTTTTTT.